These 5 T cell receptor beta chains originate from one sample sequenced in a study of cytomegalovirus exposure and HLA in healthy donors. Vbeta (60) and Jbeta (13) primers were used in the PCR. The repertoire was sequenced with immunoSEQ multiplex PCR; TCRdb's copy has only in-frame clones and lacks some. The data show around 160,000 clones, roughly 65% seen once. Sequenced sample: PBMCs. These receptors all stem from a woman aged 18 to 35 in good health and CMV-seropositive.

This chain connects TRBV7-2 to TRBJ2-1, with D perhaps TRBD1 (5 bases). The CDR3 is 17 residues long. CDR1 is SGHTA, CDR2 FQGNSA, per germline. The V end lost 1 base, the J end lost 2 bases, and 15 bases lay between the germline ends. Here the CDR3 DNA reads TGTGCCAGCAGCTTAGACAGGCTAGGTGGGGCCTACAATGAGCAGTTCTTC. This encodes CASSLDRLGGAYNEQFF.

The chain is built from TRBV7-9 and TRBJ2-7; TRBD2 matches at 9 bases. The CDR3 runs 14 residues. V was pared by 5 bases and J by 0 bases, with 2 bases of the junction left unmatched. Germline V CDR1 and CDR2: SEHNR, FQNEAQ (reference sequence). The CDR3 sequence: CASSRSGGSYEQYF. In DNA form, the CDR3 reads TGTGCCAGCAGCCGTAGCGGGGGCTCCTACGAGCAGTACTTC.

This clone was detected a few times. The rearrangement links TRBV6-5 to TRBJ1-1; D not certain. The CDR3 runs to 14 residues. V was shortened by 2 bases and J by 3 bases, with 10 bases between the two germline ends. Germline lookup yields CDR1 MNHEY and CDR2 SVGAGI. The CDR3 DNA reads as TGTGCCAGCAGTTACGGGGAGTACCACACTGAAGCTTTCTTT. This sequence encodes CASSYGEYHTEAFF.

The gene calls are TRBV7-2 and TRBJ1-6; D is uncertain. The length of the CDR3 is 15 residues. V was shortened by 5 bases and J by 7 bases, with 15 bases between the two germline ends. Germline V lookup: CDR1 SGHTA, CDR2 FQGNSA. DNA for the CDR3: TGTGCCAGCAGCCTAAGAGGGAGCCCCAATTCACCCCTCCACTTT. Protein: CASSLRGSPNSPLHF. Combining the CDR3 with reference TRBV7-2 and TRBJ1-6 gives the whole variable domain GAGVSQSPSNKVTEKGKDVELRCDPISGHTALYWYRQSLGQGLEFLIYFQGNSAPDKSGLPSDRFSAERTGGSVSTLTIQRTQQEDSAVYLCASSLRGSPNSPLHFGNGTRLTVT.

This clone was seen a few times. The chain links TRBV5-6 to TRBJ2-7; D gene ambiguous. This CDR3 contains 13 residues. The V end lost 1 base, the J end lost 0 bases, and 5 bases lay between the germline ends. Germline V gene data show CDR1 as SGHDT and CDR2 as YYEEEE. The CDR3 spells CASSLHSSYEQYF. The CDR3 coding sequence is TGTGCCAGCAGCTTGCACAGCTCCTACGAGCAGTACTTC.